These 13 T cell receptor beta chains came from one sample sequenced in a study of T cells in Graves' hyperthyroidism and ophthalmopathy. RNA transcripts gave rise to amplified TCR beta CDR3 regions. The TCR CDR3 was amplified in a first-round RT-PCR using the HTBI primer set. Each CDR3 protein gets one entry after TCRdb re-called the multiplex PCR reads with MiXCR. The sample lists under 650,000 distinct CDR3 sequences, roughly 17% occurring once. Sequencing was carried out using blood. The origin of the receptors is a woman in her thirties with Graves' hyperthyroidism.

The chain carries TRBV7-9 and TRBJ2-3, with a tentative D call TRBD2 (7 bases). V was clipped by 2 bases and J by 2 bases, with 11 bases between them. This CDR3 is 15 amino acids long. Germline V gene sequence: CDR1 SEHNR, CDR2 FQNEAQ (reference sequence). The CDR3 DNA reads TGTGCCAGCAGCTTACATGGGGGGGCCACAGATACGCAGTATTTT. This gives the protein CASSLHGGATDTQYF.

This clonotype was found many times. The J gene is TRBJ1-3, the V gene TRBV28; D unclear. This CDR3 has 15 residues. Trimming stripped 6 bases from V and 0 bases from J, with 12 bases between. The germline CDR1 and CDR2 sequences are MDHEN and SYDVKM. The CDR3 coding sequence is TGTGCCAGCAGCTTCCAGTGGGGCTCTGGAAACACCATATATTTT. The encoded protein is CASSFQWGSGNTIYF.

V gene TRBV2 combines with J gene TRBJ1-6, with TRBD1 identical over 9 bases. CDR3 length: 15 amino acids. Germline CDR1 SNHLY, CDR2 FYNNEI. With V trimmed by 6 bases and J by 1 base, 1 base remained unmatched. CDR3 in DNA: TGTGCCAGCAGCGGACAGGGGTCCTATAATTCACCCCTCCACTTT. This codes for CASSGQGSYNSPLHF.

The sample holds one count of this clonotype. Just one base apart from a much larger clone, this may be a read error. This rearrangement joins TRBV6-2 or TRBV6-3 to TRBJ2-2, with D possibly matching TRBD1 (5 bases). V dropped 8 bases and J dropped 7 bases, with 14 bases sitting between them. The CDR3 runs to 13 residues. Per germline, CDR1 MNHEY and CDR2 SVGEGT. In DNA, the CDR3 is TGTGCCAGCTGGGCAGGGTGGATCGGGGAGCTGTTTTTT. Translating gives CASWAGWIGELFF.

This clonotype has more than one count but fewer than ten. The chain recombines TRBV4-1 with TRBJ2-7; possible D gene TRBD1, 6 bases. The CDR3 sequence is 15 residues long. The V end lost 1 base, the J end lost 2 bases, and 12 bases lay between the germline ends. Germline CDR1 reads MGHRA; CDR2 reads YSYEKL. CDR3: CASSQVQGKPYEQYF. The CDR3 DNA sequence: TGCGCCAGCAGCCAAGTTCAGGGGAAACCCTACGAGCAGTACTTC.

V and J are TRBV12-5 and TRBJ2-3; D is unresolved. Trimming removed 5 bases from V and 3 bases from J, with 15 bases in between. Looked up from germline, CDR1 is LGHNT and CDR2 is FRNRAP. CDR3 size: 15 residues. CDR3: CASGIPSLGTDTQYF. The CDR3 DNA reads as TGTGCTAGTGGTATCCCCTCCCTAGGTACAGATACGCAGTATTTT.

The rearrangement uses TRBV7-3 and TRBJ1-1, with 8 bases matching TRBD1. Germline-derived CDR1 and CDR2 are SGHTA and FQGTGA. This CDR3 is 17 amino acids long. The junction had 15 bases not matched to a gene; V was cut back by 5 bases and J by 4 bases. The CDR3 is CASSLPLGQGMVTEAFF. The DNA for the CDR3 is TGTGCCAGCAGCCTCCCCCTTGGACAGGGCATGGTCACTGAAGCTTTCTTT.

This clonotype came up many times. The chain recombines TRBV7-2 with TRBJ2-1; 7 bases line up with TRBD1. This CDR3 contains 14 residues. Germline CDR1 reads SGHTA; CDR2 reads FQGNSA. V gave up 3 bases and J gave up 4 bases; unmatched junction bases: 3. CDR3 amino acids: CASSFPGQYNEQFF. The CDR3 bases are TGTGCCAGCAGCTTTCCGGGACAGTACAATGAGCAGTTCTTC. Combining the CDR3 with reference TRBV7-2 and TRBJ2-1 gives the whole variable domain GAGVSQSPSNKVTEKGKDVELRCDPISGHTALYWYRQSLGQGLEFLIYFQGNSAPDKSGLPSDRFSAERTGGSVSTLTIQRTQQEDSAVYLCASSFPGQYNEQFFGPGTRLTVL.

There are a few counts of this clonotype. The CDR3 coding sequence is TGCGCCAGCAGCAGACAGGGGGCGGGGGAGACCCAGTACTTC. Its translation: CASSRQGAGETQYF. The chain combines TRBV4-1 with TRBJ2-5, with TRBD1 matching 10 bases. This CDR3 is 14 amino acids long. The germline V gene encodes CDR1 MGHRA and CDR2 YSYEKL. V trimming: 5 bases; J trimming: 5 bases; junction bases outside the gene matches: 5.

This clonotype has just a few counts. The chain combines TRBV12-3 or TRBV12-4 with TRBJ2-7; a possible D gene is TRBD1 (5 bases). The CDR3 has 12 residues. V dropped 3 bases and J dropped 7 bases, with 10 bases sitting between them. This CDR3 reads CASSFSPGEQYF. The CDR3 nucleotides read TGTGCCAGCAGTTTTAGCCCAGGGGAGCAGTACTTC.

This clonotype was seen at least ten times. This chain links TRBV7-2 with TRBJ2-1; 8 bases are a match to TRBD2. CDR1 and CDR2 from the germline V gene are SGHTA and FQGNSA. With 2 bases clipped from V and 3 bases from J, the junction kept 18 bases outside the gene matches. The CDR3 is made up of 20 amino acids. The CDR3 region has the DNA TGTGCCAGCAGCTTAACCCCCACCTTCCCCTTAGCGGGGATCTACAATGAGCAGTTCTTC. This encodes CASSLTPTFPLAGIYNEQFF.

V is TRBV27 and J is TRBJ1-5, with 7 bases fitting TRBD1. From germline, CDR1 is MNHEY and CDR2 SMNVEV (reference sequence). The CDR3 extends over 15 amino acids. With 4 bases clipped from V and 4 bases from J, the junction kept 7 bases outside the gene matches. The CDR3 DNA reads as TGTGCCAGCAGTTGGGCAGGGGGAGGAAATCAGCCCCAGCATTTT. Its translation: CASSWAGGGNQPQHF.

The chain employs TRBV5-1 and TRBJ2-3; 7 positions agree with TRBD1. Germline V gene sequence: CDR1 SGHRS, CDR2 YFSETQ. V was pared by 0 bases and J by 1 base, with 5 bases of the junction left unmatched. This CDR3 has 16 residues. CDR3: CASSLASDRRTDTQYF. In nucleotides, the CDR3 is TGCGCCAGCAGCTTGGCCTCGGACAGGCGCACAGATACGCAGTATTTT. The whole variable domain, filled in from reference TRBV5-1 and TRBJ2-3, reads KAGVTQTPRYLIKTRGQQVTLSCSPISGHRSVSWYQQTPGQGLQFLFEYFSETQRNKGNFPGRFSGRQFSNSRSEMNVSTLELGDSALYLCASSLASDRRTDTQYFGPGTRLTVL.